Shown below are 21 T cell receptor beta chains from a single sample sequenced in a study of cytotoxic CD8 clonotypes in ibrutinib-treated CLL. TCRdb keeps only in-frame clones here, not all; method: immunoSEQ multiplex PCR. The sample carries about 160,000 clones, approximately 80% recorded once. This sample comprised PBMCs, obtained after 24 months of ibrutinib treatment. These receptors originate from a human donor with chronic lymphocytic leukemia.

This clone was observed a handful of times. The chain joins TRBV27 to TRBJ2-5, with a weak D call TRBD2 (5 bases). The CDR3 spans 13 residues. Trimming took off 5 bases at V and 4 bases at J, with 11 bases between the two ends. Germline V gene lookup returns CDR1 MNHEY and CDR2 SMNVEV (reference sequence). CDR3 DNA sequence: TGTGCCAGCAGTCCCCGTGGAGGAGAGACCCAGTACTTC. This gives the protein CASSPRGGETQYF.

This CDR3 is CASSETPRATDTQYF. The CDR3 nucleotides read TGTGCCAGCAGCGAAACACCCCGGGCCACAGATACGCAGTATTTT. This chain connects TRBV9 to TRBJ2-3; the D is unclear. CDR3 size: 15 residues. Between the trimmed V and J ends, which lost 3 bases and 2 bases, there was a span of 13 bases. The germline V gene has CDR1 SGDLS and CDR2 YYNGEE.

The V gene is TRBV5-1, the J gene TRBJ2-7; 11 nucleotides line up with TRBD2. The ends lost 3 bases at V and 5 bases at J; junction bases unmatched: 4. Per the germline V gene, CDR1 is SGHRS and CDR2 is YFSETQ. The CDR3 covers 14 residues. This CDR3 reads CASSSLLAGDEQYF. The CDR3 DNA reads TGCGCCAGCAGCTCCTTACTAGCGGGAGACGAGCAGTACTTC.

This clone has a single count. The chain joins TRBV5-6 to TRBJ1-2, with D hard to call. Germline-derived CDR1 and CDR2 are SGHDT and YYEEEE. The CDR3 covers 15 residues. Trimming left V 2 bases short and J 4 bases short, with 15 bases between. The CDR3 spells CASSFGRMEIYGYTF. In DNA, the CDR3 is TGTGCCAGCAGCTTCGGACGCATGGAGATCTATGGCTACACCTTC.

J is TRBJ2-7 and V is TRBV5-1, with D perhaps matching TRBD1 or TRBD2 (5 bases each). CDR3 length: 16 amino acids. V lost 0 bases and J 6 bases, leaving 19 bases between the germline ends. The germline V gene has CDR1 SGHRS and CDR2 YFSETQ. The CDR3 spells CASSLALGPLGGEQYF. CDR3 DNA: TGCGCCAGCAGCTTGGCCTTGGGACCCTTAGGTGGCGAGCAGTACTTC.

The genes are TRBV6-5 and TRBJ2-5, with TRBD1 matching over 9 bases. The length of the CDR3 is 15 residues. Per the germline V gene, CDR1 is MNHEY and CDR2 is SVGAGI. The ends lost 4 bases at V and 5 bases at J; junction bases unmatched: 8. The DNA of the CDR3 is TGTGCCAGCAGTTCATTACAGGGGGCTTGGGAGACCCAGTACTTC. It codes for CASSSLQGAWETQYF.

The V call is TRBV28, the J call TRBJ2-3; possibly TRBD1 for D (6 bases). Trimming shortened V by 2 bases and J by 5 bases, and 11 bases separated the two germline ends. This CDR3 has 14 amino acids. Germline CDR1 and CDR2: MDHEN and SYDVKM. CDR3 residues: CASSLIQGQDTQYF. The CDR3 nucleotides are TGTGCCAGCAGTTTAATTCAGGGACAAGATACGCAGTATTTT.

CDR3 DNA sequence: TGTGCCTGGAGTATTGGGGGAAGATACGAGCAGTACTTC. This sequence encodes CAWSIGGRYEQYF. This sequence joins TRBV30 and TRBJ2-7; D is possibly TRBD1 or TRBD2 (5 bases each). Trimming cost V 2 bases and J 4 bases, with 12 bases left between them. The CDR3 has 13 amino acids. Germline CDR1 and CDR2: GTSNPN and SVGIG (reference sequence).

The gene calls are TRBV5-1 and TRBJ2-7; 10 bases align to TRBD1. This CDR3 comprises 17 residues. V gave up 1 base and J gave up 0 bases; unmatched junction bases: 7. The V gene's germline CDR1 is SGHRS and CDR2 YFSETQ. CDR3 sequence (DNA): TGCGCCAGCAGCTTGTCCGGGACAGGGGTGAACTCCTACGAGCAGTACTTC. Protein: CASSLSGTGVNSYEQYF.

The chain uses TRBV9 and TRBJ2-1; TRBD2 matches at 9 bases. Losses at the gene ends were 2 bases for V and 13 bases for J; bases not matched to a gene: 7. Germline-derived CDR1 and CDR2 are SGDLS and YYNGEE. The CDR3 has 13 residues. The CDR3 DNA reads as TGTGCCAGCAGCGTTCAAGGCGGGAGGGACCAGTTCTTC. It translates to CASSVQGGRDQFF.

This clone showed up just a few times. The rearrangement joins TRBV5-1 to TRBJ2-3; 8 bases map to TRBD2. Germline CDR1 SGHRS, CDR2 YFSETQ. This CDR3 is 15 amino acids long. J was trimmed by 4 bases and V by 3 bases; bases with no gene match: 7. DNA of the CDR3: TGCGCCAGCAGCTGGGCCCCGGGGGGGGCAGATACGCAGTATTTT. Its translation: CASSWAPGGADTQYF.

This CDR3 reads CASSQGQAATNEKLFF. CDR3 in DNA: TGCGCCAGCAGCCAGGGACAGGCCGCAACTAATGAAAAACTGTTTTTT. The chain links TRBV5-1 to TRBJ1-4; the match to TRBD1 covers 8 bases. J lost 0 bases, V lost 4 bases, and 5 bases had no gene match. In germline, CDR1 is SGHRS, CDR2 YFSETQ. This CDR3 is 16 amino acids long.

The genes are TRBV5-1 and TRBJ2-7; the match to TRBD1 covers 7 bases. Germline trimming cut 4 bases from V and 0 bases from J; bases unmatched to any gene: 10. CDR1 is SGHRS and CDR2 is YFSETQ in the germline V gene. This CDR3 is 16 amino acids long. The CDR3 spells CASSTDRHFLSYEQYF. CDR3 in DNA: TGCGCCAGCAGCACGGACAGGCACTTTCTCTCCTACGAGCAGTACTTC.

The rearrangement joins TRBV27 to TRBJ1-1; 7 bases align to TRBD1. The CDR3 extends over 15 amino acids. CDR1 is MNHEY, CDR2 SMNVEV, per germline (reference sequence). With V trimmed by 2 bases and J by 1 base, 4 bases remained unmatched. The CDR3 region has the DNA TGTGCCAGCAGTTTAAGGGACAGCCGGAACACTGAAGCTTTCTTT. It codes for CASSLRDSRNTEAFF.

In this sample, this clone turned up once. V gene TRBV19 combines with J gene TRBJ1-6, with D hard to call. The CDR3 is 16 amino acids. Trimming pared 6 bases from V and 0 bases from J, leaving 12 bases between. CDR1 LNHDA and CDR2 SQIVND come from the germline V gene (reference sequence). The DNA for the CDR3 is TGTGCCAGTAGGCGGGTCCCGAGCTCCTATAATTCACCCCTCCACTTT. Translating it yields CASRRVPSSYNSPLHF.

This clone was observed a single time. V usage is TRBV4-1 and J usage is TRBJ2-5; no clear D. Trimming left V 1 base short and J 4 bases short, with 13 bases between. Germline CDR1 and CDR2: MGHRA and YSYEKL. There are 15 residues in the CDR3. Written as DNA, the CDR3 is TGCGCCAGCAGCCAAGGGGGAAGGGCCTCAGAGACCCAGTACTTC. Translating gives CASSQGGRASETQYF.

The chain uses TRBV27 and TRBJ1-2, with TRBD1 matching 8 bases. There are 14 residues in the CDR3. Germline V gives CDR1 MNHEY, CDR2 SMNVEV (reference sequence). Unmatched junction bases numbered 10, after V lost 5 bases and J lost 8 bases. This chain's CDR3 is CASSPRQGAKGYTF. The CDR3 DNA follows: TGTGCCAGCAGTCCCCGGCAGGGGGCGAAGGGCTACACCTTC.

CDR3 nucleotides: TGTGCCAGCAGCGGGACAACCCAAGAGACCCAGTACTTC. Its protein is CASSGTTQETQYF. The chain recombines TRBV6-5 with TRBJ2-5; D possibly corresponds to TRBD1 (6 bases). The CDR3 covers 13 residues. Germline V gives CDR1 MNHEY, CDR2 SVGAGI. Trimming pared 6 bases from V and 1 base from J, leaving 9 bases between.

The rearrangement links TRBV7-2 to TRBJ2-1; 12 nucleotides align to TRBD2. V lost 4 bases and J lost 7; bases outside the gene matches: 2. The CDR3 has 14 residues. CDR1 and CDR2 (germline): SGHTA, FQGNSA. The CDR3, as DNA: TGTGCCAGCAGCTACGGACTAGCGGGGAATGAGCAGTTCTTC. It encodes CASSYGLAGNEQFF. Together with reference TRBV7-2 and TRBJ2-1, the CDR3 gives the full variable domain: GAGVSQSPSNKVTEKGKDVELRCDPISGHTALYWYRQSLGQGLEFLIYFQGNSAPDKSGLPSDRFSAERTGGSVSTLTIQRTQQEDSAVYLCASSYGLAGNEQFFGPGTRLTVL.

This chain joins TRBV5-6 and TRBJ2-7; 8 bases are shared with TRBD1. The germline V gene has CDR1 SGHDT and CDR2 YYEEEE. The CDR3 spans 14 residues. The V gene end was trimmed by 4 bases and the J gene end by 4 bases; junction bases not matched to a gene: 7. The DNA for the CDR3 is TGTGCCAGCAGCCGGACAGGGTCTAGGTACGAGCAGTACTTC. Its protein product is CASSRTGSRYEQYF.

The CDR3 is CASSRSLQGTYEQYF. CDR3 coding DNA: TGTGCCAGCTCTAGAAGTCTCCAGGGGACCTACGAGCAGTACTTC. This sequence joins TRBV28 and TRBJ2-7; D might be TRBD1 (6 bases). Trimming left V 8 bases short and J 2 bases short, with 19 bases between. CDR1 is MDHEN and CDR2 is SYDVKM in the germline V gene. The CDR3 is 15 amino acids.